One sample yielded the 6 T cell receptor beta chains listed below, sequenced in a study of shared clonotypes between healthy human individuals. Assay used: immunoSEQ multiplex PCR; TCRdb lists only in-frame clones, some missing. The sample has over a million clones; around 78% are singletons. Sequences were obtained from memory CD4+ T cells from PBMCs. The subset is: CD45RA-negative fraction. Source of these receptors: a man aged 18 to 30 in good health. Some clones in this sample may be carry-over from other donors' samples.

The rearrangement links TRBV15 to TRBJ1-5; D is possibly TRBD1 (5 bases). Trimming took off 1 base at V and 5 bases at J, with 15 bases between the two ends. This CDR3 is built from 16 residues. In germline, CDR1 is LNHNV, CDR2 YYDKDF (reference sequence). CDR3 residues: CATSRVLGPADQPQHF. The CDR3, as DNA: TGTGCCACCAGCAGAGTCTTGGGACCGGCGGATCAGCCCCAGCATTTT. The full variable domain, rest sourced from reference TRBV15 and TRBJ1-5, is DAMVIQNPRYQVTQFGKPVTLSCSQTLNHNVMYWYQQKSSQAPKLLFHYYDKDFNNEADTPDNFQSRRPNTSFCFLDIRSPGLGDTAMYLCATSRVLGPADQPQHFGDGTRLSIL.

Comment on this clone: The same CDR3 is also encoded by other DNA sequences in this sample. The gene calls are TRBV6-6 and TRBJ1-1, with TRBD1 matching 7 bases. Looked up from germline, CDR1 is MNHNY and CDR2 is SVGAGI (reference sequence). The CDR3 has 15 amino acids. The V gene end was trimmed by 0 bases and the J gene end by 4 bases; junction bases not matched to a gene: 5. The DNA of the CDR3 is TGTGCCAGCAGTTACTCGGAGGGGGCTGGCACTGAAGCTTTCTTT. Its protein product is CASSYSEGAGTEAFF.

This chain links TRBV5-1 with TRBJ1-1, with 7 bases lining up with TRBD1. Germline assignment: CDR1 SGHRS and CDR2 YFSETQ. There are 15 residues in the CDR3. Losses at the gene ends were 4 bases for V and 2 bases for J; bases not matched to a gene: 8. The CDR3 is CASSGSRGGNTEAFF. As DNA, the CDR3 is TGCGCCAGCAGCGGTAGCAGGGGGGGCAACACTGAAGCTTTCTTT.

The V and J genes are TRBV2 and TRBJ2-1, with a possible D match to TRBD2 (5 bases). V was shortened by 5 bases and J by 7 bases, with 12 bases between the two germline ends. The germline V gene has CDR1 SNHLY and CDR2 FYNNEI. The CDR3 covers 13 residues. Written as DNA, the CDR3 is TGTGCCAGCAGTTCTACGGAGCGGAATGAGCAGTTCTTC. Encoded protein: CASSSTERNEQFF.

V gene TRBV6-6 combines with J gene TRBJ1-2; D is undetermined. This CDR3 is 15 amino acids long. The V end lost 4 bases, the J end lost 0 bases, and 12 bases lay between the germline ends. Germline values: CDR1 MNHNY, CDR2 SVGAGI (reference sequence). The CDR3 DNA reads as TGTGCCAGCAGTTTAAATAGGCAGGCTAACTATGGCTACACCTTC. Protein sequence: CASSLNRQANYGYTF.

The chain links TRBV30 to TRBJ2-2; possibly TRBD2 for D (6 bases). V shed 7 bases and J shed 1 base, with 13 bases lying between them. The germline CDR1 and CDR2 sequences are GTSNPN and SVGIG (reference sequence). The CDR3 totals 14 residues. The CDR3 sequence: CASRSGVNTGELFF. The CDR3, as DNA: TGTGCCTCCCGTTCGGGGGTGAACACCGGGGAGCTGTTTTTT.